This T cell receptor (beta chain) was recorded in a study of T cells after yellow fever vaccination. The wider study: Fractions of limited cellularity were prepared by means of SMART-Seq v4 Ultra Low Input.

This clonotype was found a few times. This CDR3 comprises 15 residues. Germline lookup yields CDR1 SGHRS and CDR2 YFSETQ. V gave up 3 bases and J gave up 2 bases, with 15 bases separating them. MiXCR was run by TCRdb on the 5' RACE reads, yielding one entry per CDR3 protein. The profile covers some 550,000 distinct CDR3 sequences, with about 19% appearing a single time and around an eighth taken by the ten largest. The receptor comes from a man between 25 and 39 years old who received the YFV17D yellow fever vaccine. The sequencing used PBMCs, collected 15 days after the yellow fever booster vaccination. The chain recombines TRBV5-1 with TRBJ2-7; a possible D gene is TRBD2 (5 bases). The DNA for the CDR3 is TGCGCCAGCAGCTCTTTGTCGGGGTCTCCCTACGAGCAGTACTTC. It translates to CASSSLSGSPYEQYF.